This T cell receptor (beta chain) was sequenced in a study of blood T cells in healthy people across ages. J lost 5 bases, V lost 3 bases, and 10 bases had no gene match. CDR1 is MNHEY, CDR2 SMNVEV, per germline (reference sequence). There are 16 residues in the CDR3. About this clonotype: Its antigen is not known.

For the second PCR, which ran for roughly 7 to 11 cycles, a sample-barcoded 5' primer and a J-beta primer mix were used. TCRdb recomputed calls from the 5' RACE reads with MiXCR, one row per CDR3 protein. The sample holds 2 million or so distinct CDR3 sequences, about 50% seen once. General study results and limits: The recorded TCR beta diversity per million T cells decreased in a roughly linear manner with age.

This clonotype was obtained from a woman in her thirties or forties in good health. J is TRBJ2-1 and V is TRBV27; 7 bases are shared with TRBD2. The specimen was blood. CDR3 protein: CASSLDTSAGDNEQFF. For the CDR3, the DNA is TGTGCCAGCAGTTTGGACACCTCTGCGGGGGACAATGAGCAGTTCTTC.